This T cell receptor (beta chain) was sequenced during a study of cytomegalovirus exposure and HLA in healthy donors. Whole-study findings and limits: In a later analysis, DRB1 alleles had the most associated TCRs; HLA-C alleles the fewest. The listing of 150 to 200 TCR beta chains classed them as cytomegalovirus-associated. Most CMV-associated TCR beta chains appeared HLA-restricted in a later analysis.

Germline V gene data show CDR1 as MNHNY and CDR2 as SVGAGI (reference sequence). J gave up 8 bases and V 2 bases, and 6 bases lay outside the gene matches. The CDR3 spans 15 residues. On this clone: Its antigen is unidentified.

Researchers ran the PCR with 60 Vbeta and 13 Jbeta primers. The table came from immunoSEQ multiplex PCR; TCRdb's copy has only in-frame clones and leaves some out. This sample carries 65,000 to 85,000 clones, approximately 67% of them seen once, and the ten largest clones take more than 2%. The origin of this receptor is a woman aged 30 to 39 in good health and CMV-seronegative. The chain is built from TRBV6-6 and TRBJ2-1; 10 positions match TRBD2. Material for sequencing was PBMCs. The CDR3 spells CASSYQAGGLYEQFF. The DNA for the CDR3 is TGTGCCAGCAGTTACCAAGCGGGGGGGCTGTATGAGCAGTTCTTC.